This passage covers 15 T cell receptor beta chains from one sample sequenced in a study of T cell repertoires in cytomegalovirus infection. TCRdb recomputed calls from the reads with MiXCR, one row per CDR3 protein. The sample includes fewer than 700,000 distinct CDR3 sequences, roughly a quarter of them seen just once. Sequenced material: CD8+ T cells from PBMCs. The source is a human donor in good health (CMV status not recorded). Some clones in this sample may be carry-over from other donors' samples.

The chain carries TRBV28 and TRBJ2-2; D may be TRBD2 (5 bases). The CDR3 is 12 residues long. The V and J ends lost 7 bases and 7 bases respectively, with 10 bases between them. Germline V gene sequence: CDR1 MDHEN, CDR2 SYDVKM. The CDR3 DNA sequence: TGTGCCAGCATTAACGGGAACGGGGAGCTGTTTTTT. It encodes CASINGNGELFF.

This clonotype was seen repeatedly, ten times or more. The CDR3 sequence: CASSPNPPDTQYF. The CDR3 DNA follows: TGTGCCAGCAGCCCAAATCCCCCAGATACGCAGTATTTT. The chain has TRBV7-9 and TRBJ2-3; D remains ambiguous. Germline lookup yields CDR1 SEHNR and CDR2 FQNEAQ (reference sequence). CDR3 length: 13 residues. The V end lost 5 bases, the J end lost 4 bases, and 10 bases lay between the germline ends. The full variable domain, completed using reference TRBV7-9 and TRBJ2-3, is DTGVSQNPRHKITKRGQNVTFRCDPISEHNRLYWYRQTLGQGPEFLTYFQNEAQLEKSRLLSDRFSAERPKGSFSTLEIQRTEQGDSAMYLCASSPNPPDTQYFGPGTRLTVL.

The chain recombines TRBV13 with TRBJ2-7; a weak D match, TRBD2 (5 bases). This CDR3 is built from 12 residues. CDR1 and CDR2 (germline): PRHDT, FYEKMQ (reference sequence). Between the trimmed V and J ends, which lost 5 bases and 7 bases, there was a span of 12 bases. Written as DNA, the CDR3 is TGTGCCAGCAGCCTTGGACTCAGAGAGCAGTACGTC. As protein: CASSLGLREQYV.

This clonotype was recorded many times. This rearrangement joins TRBV7-8 to TRBJ2-1, with a possible D match to TRBD2 (6 bases). The V gene lost 5 bases and the J gene lost 1 base, with 9 bases spanning the gap. This CDR3 has 14 residues. The germline CDR1 and CDR2 sequences are SGHVS and FQNEAQ. The DNA of the CDR3 is TGTGCCAGCAGCCAACTAGCATCCTACAATGAGCAGTTCTTC. Encoded protein: CASSQLASYNEQFF.

This clonotype occurred many times. The J gene is TRBJ2-4, the V gene TRBV28; weak D call: TRBD2 (5 bases). This CDR3 is built from 16 residues. Trimming removed 3 bases at V and 5 bases at J, with 17 bases between. Germline V CDR1 and CDR2: MDHEN, SYDVKM. The CDR3 DNA is TGTGCCAGCAGTTTGAGGGTATACCACCAGGAAAACATTCAGTACTTC. It encodes CASSLRVYHQENIQYF.

This clonotype was seen a handful of times. The J gene is TRBJ1-2, the V gene TRBV29-1; the D gene is possibly TRBD1 (6 bases). V dropped 3 bases and J dropped 4 bases, with 21 bases sitting between them. The CDR3 consists of 16 residues. Germline CDR1 reads SQVTM; CDR2 reads ANQGSEA. CDR3 loop: CSVDPYLGTPTYGYTF. In DNA form, the CDR3 reads TGCAGCGTTGATCCTTATCTCGGGACACCTACCTATGGCTACACCTTC.

This clonotype showed up many times. This chain connects TRBV7-2 to TRBJ2-1, with a weak D call TRBD2 (5 bases). CDR1 and CDR2 (germline): SGHTA, FQGNSA. V lost 5 bases to trimming and J lost 0 bases, with 17 bases between them. The CDR3 has 17 residues. The CDR3 region is CASSHWPGVSSYNEQFF. CDR3 nucleotides: TGTGCCAGCAGCCACTGGCCCGGGGTGAGCTCCTACAATGAGCAGTTCTTC.

The J gene is TRBJ1-1, the V gene TRBV15, with D hard to call. This CDR3 is 14 amino acids long. The germline V gene has CDR1 LNHNV and CDR2 YYDKDF (reference sequence). Trimming stripped 0 bases from V and 6 bases from J, with 11 bases between. As DNA, the CDR3 is TGTGCCACCAGCAGAGATTGGTCGGGCGCTGAAGCTTTCTTT. Amino acids: CATSRDWSGAEAFF. Combining the CDR3 with reference TRBV15 and TRBJ1-1 gives the whole variable domain DAMVIQNPRYQVTQFGKPVTLSCSQTLNHNVMYWYQQKSSQAPKLLFHYYDKDFNNEADTPDNFQSRRPNTSFCFLDIRSPGLGDTAMYLCATSRDWSGAEAFFGQGTRLTVV.

The chain joins TRBV5-6 to TRBJ2-3; maybe TRBD1 (6 bases). The V gene lost 0 bases and the J gene lost 0 bases, with 17 bases spanning the gap. The germline CDR1 and CDR2 sequences are SGHDT and YYEEEE. This CDR3 is 18 amino acids long. CDR3 sequence: CASSLVGTLSTSTDTQYF. The CDR3 region has the DNA TGTGCCAGCAGCTTGGTAGGGACACTCTCAACCAGCACAGATACGCAGTATTTT.

This clonotype was detected once. A much more abundant neighbour one base away suggests this may be a read error. J is TRBJ2-2 and V is TRBV7-6; a weak D match, TRBD1 (6 bases). The CDR3 consists of 13 residues. CDR1 is SGHVS, CDR2 FNYEAQ, per germline. Here the CDR3 DNA reads TGTACCAGCAGCACAGGGTTCACCGGGGAGCTGTTTTTT. Translated, it gives CTSSTGFTGELFF.

The chain uses TRBV7-6 and TRBJ2-5; TRBD2 matches at 14 bases. The CDR3 loop spans 16 amino acids. The J segment lost 5 bases and the V segment lost 4 bases, leaving 6 bases of the junction unmatched. Germline values: CDR1 SGHVS, CDR2 FNYEAQ. For the CDR3, the DNA is TGTGCCAGCAGCTCCCGACTAGCGGGGGGGCATGAGACCCAGTACTTC. Amino acid sequence: CASSSRLAGGHETQYF.

This clonotype came up once. This may arise from a read error, as a much more abundant clone is one base away. V gene TRBV7-3 combines with J gene TRBJ1-1; D gene uncertain. The CDR3 contains 15 residues. Germline assignment: CDR1 SGHTA and CDR2 FQGTGA. V was trimmed by 5 bases and J by 0 bases, leaving 13 bases between them. CDR3 DNA sequence: TGTGCCAGCAGCGCCCCATGGACGATGAACACTGAAGCTTTCTTT. Its protein is CASSAPWTMNTEAFF.

This clonotype was seen repeatedly, ten times or more. V usage is TRBV28 and J usage is TRBJ2-1, with a tentative D call TRBD2 (7 bases). CDR1 is MDHEN, CDR2 SYDVKM, per germline. This CDR3 contains 16 residues. The V gene lost 6 bases and the J gene lost 4 bases, with 19 bases spanning the gap. CDR3: CASRELGGAGYNEQFF. CDR3 sequence (DNA): TGTGCCAGCAGGGAACTAGGGGGGGCGGGGTACAATGAGCAGTTCTTC.

The chain has TRBV5-4 and TRBJ1-1, with D unresolved. V lost 0 bases and J 2 bases, leaving 14 bases between the germline ends. CDR1 and CDR2 (germline): SGHNT, YYREEE (reference sequence). The length of the CDR3 is 16 residues. CDR3 sequence (DNA): TGTGCCAGCAGCTTGGACAGTGGGATGGGAAACACTGAAGCTTTCTTT. This sequence encodes CASSLDSGMGNTEAFF.

The CDR3 DNA reads TGCGCCAGCAGTCGAGGCAGGCCCACTGAAGCTTTCTTT. This translates into CASSRGRPTEAFF. The chain employs TRBV23-1 and TRBJ1-1; D unresolved. TRBV23-1 is an ORF, and what it does is uncertain. CDR3 length: 13 amino acids. V gave up 4 bases and J gave up 4 bases, with 10 bases separating them.